This TCR beta chain was recovered during a study of shared clonotypes between healthy human individuals. Findings and caveats of the study: The study found lower generation probabilities in non-shared clonotypes than in those shared by all four donors.

As concerns this clone: The antigen remains unidentified. Because the CDR3's place on the DNA is in doubt, the DNA is left out and the CDR3 is given as listed by TCRdb.

The CDR3 has 16 residues if both end residues are counted. Measured with immunoSEQ multiplex PCR; TCRdb has only the in-frame clones, and not every one. This table has around 700,000 clones, approximately 79% appearing once. Sequencing was done on a sample of memory CD4+ T cells sorted from blood. Indicated subset: CD45RA-negative fraction. This receptor was obtained from a woman younger than 45 in good health. The genes are TRBV21-1 and TRBJ1-5. TRBV21-1 is deemed a pseudogene. CDR3 amino acids: CASAPVWGAGNQPQHF.